The present entry profiles one T cell receptor (beta chain) with its context. The antigen is unknown. In the PCR, 60 Vbeta and 13 Jbeta primers were used. Repertoires were generated with immunoSEQ multiplex PCR, while TCRdb's copy carries only in-frame clones and drops some. This table has 100,000 or so clones, approximately 56% appearing once. The data were obtained in a study of cytomegalovirus exposure and HLA in healthy donors. Points from the study as a whole: Roughly uniform sequencing depth across donors was assumed, possibly incorrectly.

The CDR3 sequence is 14 residues long. Germline CDR1 SGDLS, CDR2 YYNGEE. After removal of 3 bases from V and 8 bases from J, the junction contained 6 bases not matched to a gene. This receptor was taken from a woman under 40 in good health and CMV-seropositive. The chain links TRBV9 to TRBJ1-2, with 11 bases lining up with TRBD1. Sequencing was performed on PBMCs. The CDR3 sequence: CASSAGTGGRGYTF. The CDR3 DNA sequence: TGTGCCAGCAGCGCCGGGACAGGGGGTCGCGGCTACACCTTC.